These T cell receptor beta chains were read from a single sample in a study of blood T cell repertoires in COVID-19. TCRdb's table, derived via immunoSEQ multiplex PCR, lists solely in-frame clones and lacks some. The sample includes around 92,000 clones, 89% of them seen just once. The specimen sequenced was peripheral blood. Receptor source: a woman aged 80 or older with active COVID-19. Each CDR3 is given with its conserved first and last residue. D genes are given only for firm matches. Not all rows give a size; the values are once, few, many and, for expanded clones, a class.

V gene,J gene,clone size,D gene,CDR3 protein,CDR3 DNA
TRBV7-3,TRBJ2-5,.,.,CASSKQGHQETQYF,TGTGCCAGCAGCAAACAGGGACACCAAGAGACCCAGTACTTC
TRBV4-3,TRBJ1-3,.,.,CASSQDRGSGNTIYF,TGCGCCAGCAGCCAAGATAGGGGCTCTGGAAACACCATATATTTT
TRBV7-2,TRBJ1-5,.,.,CASSLGTNQPQHF,TGTGCCAGCAGCTTAGGGACTAATCAGCCCCAGCATTTT
TRBV6-4,TRBJ2-2,.,TRBD2,CASRASGNTGELFF,TGTGCCAGCCGGGCTAGCGGGAACACCGGGGAGCTGTTTTTT
TRBV15,TRBJ2-7,.,.,CATSRERGSYEQYF,TGTGCCACCAGCAGAGAAAGAGGATCCTACGAGCAGTACTTC
TRBV4-2,TRBJ2-3,.,.,CASSHKGGLLEDTQYF,TGTGCCAGCAGCCACAAGGGGGGGCTACTAGAAGATACGCAGTATTTT
TRBV7-2,TRBJ1-2,.,.,CASSYRSREGYTF,TGTGCCAGCAGCTACCGGAGCCGGGAAGGCTACACCTTC
TRBV28,TRBJ2-5,.,.,CASSPAVYTRETQYF,TGTGCCAGCAGCCCGGCGGTCTACACACGGGAGACCCAGTACTTC
TRBV19,TRBJ2-1,few,TRBD1,CASSINRGLGNEQFF,TGTGCCAGTAGTATCAACAGGGGGCTGGGCAATGAGCAGTTCTTC
TRBV6-2/TRBV6-3,TRBJ1-1,.,TRBD1,CASSWDRGNTEAFF,TGTGCCAGCAGCTGGGACAGGGGGAACACTGAAGCTTTCTTT
TRBV20-1,TRBJ1-1,.,.,CSARSPEAFF,TGCAGTGCTCGGTCACCCGAAGCTTTCTTT
TRBV12-3/TRBV12-4,TRBJ1-5,few,.,CASMGQGNQPQHF,TGTGCCAGCATGGGGCAGGGAAATCAGCCCCAGCATTTT
TRBV4-3,TRBJ2-7,.,TRBD2,CASSPATGGYYEQYF,TGCGCCAGCAGCCCCGCTACGGGAGGGTACTACGAGCAGTACTTC
TRBV7-2,TRBJ2-7,.,TRBD2,CASSLVKGTSYEQYF,TGTGCCAGCAGCTTAGTAAAAGGGACTAGCTACGAGCAGTACTTC
TRBV28,TRBJ2-1,once,TRBD2,CASSPLGMREGRDEQFF,TGTGCCAGCAGTCCCCTAGGGATGCGGGAGGGTAGGGATGAGCAGTTCTTC
TRBV7-3,TRBJ2-2,.,.,CASSLHNTGELFF,TGTGCCAGCAGCTTACATAACACCGGGGAGCTGTTTTTT
TRBV21-1,TRBJ2-7,.,.,CASSRGGQSSSYEQYF,TGTGCCAGCAGCAGGGGGGGCCAGAGCAGCTCCTACGAGCAGTACTTC
TRBV5-4,TRBJ1-2,.,TRBD1,CASSPVVTGGGYGYTF,TGTGCCAGCAGCCCAGTGGTGACAGGGGGTGGTTATGGCTACACCTTC
TRBV5-1,TRBJ2-2,.,TRBD2,CASSLELAGNTGELFF,TGCGCCAGCAGCTTGGAACTAGCGGGGAACACCGGGGAGCTGTTTTTT
TRBV29-1,TRBJ1-2,.,.,CSVEGEAGVGYGYTF,TGCAGCGTTGAAGGTGAGGCGGGCGTCGGCTATGGCTACACCTTC
TRBV24-1,TRBJ2-6,.,.,CATSPGHHISGANVLTF,TGTGCCACCAGTCCGGGACACCATATCTCTGGGGCCAACGTCCTGACTTTC
TRBV2,TRBJ2-3,.,.,CATGYPGLAGGEF,TGTGCCACGGGGTACCCGGGACTTGCGGGTGGGGAGTTT
TRBV5-6,TRBJ2-7,once,TRBD1,CASSKTGVVHEQYF,TGTGCCAGCAGTAAGACAGGGGTCGTCCACGAGCAGTACTTC
TRBV2,TRBJ1-2,.,TRBD1,CASSQGVGYTF,TGTGCCAGCAGTCAGGGGGTTGGCTACACCTTC
TRBV6-5,TRBJ2-3,.,.,CASSYSRGDTQYF,TGTGCCAGCAGTTACTCTAGGGGGGATACGCAGTATTTT
TRBV19,TRBJ2-7,.,TRBD1,CASSISQTGPTYEQYF,TGTGCCAGTAGTATAAGCCAGACAGGGCCGACATACGAGCAGTACTTC
TRBV4-2,TRBJ2-3,.,TRBD2,CASSQVPRLAGVHTQYF,TGTGCCAGCAGCCAAGTCCCGCGACTAGCGGGAGTACATACGCAGTATTTT
TRBV2,TRBJ2-6,.,TRBD1,CASETPAADRGSGANVLTF,TGTGCCAGCGAAACACCCGCCGCGGACAGGGGGTCCGGGGCCAACGTCCTGACTTTC
TRBV5-4,TRBJ2-2,.,TRBD2,CASTLGRLADTGELFF,TGTGCCAGCACCCTTGGACGACTAGCGGACACCGGGGAGCTGTTTTTT
TRBV4-2,TRBJ2-1,many,.,CASSQEGVTYNEQFF,TGTGCCAGCAGCCAAGAAGGAGTGACCTACAATGAGCAGTTCTTC
TRBV11-2,TRBJ2-7,.,.,CASSPGLVEQYF,TGTGCCAGCAGCCCCGGGTTGGTCGAGCAGTACTTC
TRBV11-2,TRBJ2-1,once,TRBD2,CASRRLAGAYNEQFF,TGTGCCAGCAGGCGCCTAGCGGGGGCATACAATGAGCAGTTCTTC
TRBV5-1,TRBJ1-2,.,TRBD1,CASSLDGTANYGYTF,TGCGCCAGCAGCTTGGACGGGACAGCTAACTATGGCTACACCTTC
TRBV5-4,TRBJ2-5,.,TRBD1,CASSLPGQGRETQYF,TGTGCCAGCAGCCTACCGGGACAGGGGAGGGAGACCCAGTACTTC
TRBV14,TRBJ2-7,once,TRBD2,CASSRLGAGPYEQYF,TGTGCCAGCAGCCGCCTTGGAGCGGGACCCTACGAGCAGTACTTC
TRBV24-1,TRBJ2-4,.,.,CATSDTTGQGAKNIQYF,TGTGCCACCAGTGACACGACAGGCCAAGGAGCCAAAAACATTCAGTACTTC
TRBV19,TRBJ2-1,.,TRBD2,CASSIPALAGGPYNEQFF,TGTGCCAGTAGTATACCCGCCTTAGCGGGAGGGCCTTACAATGAGCAGTTCTTC
TRBV6-2/TRBV6-3,TRBJ1-5,.,.,CASSPLFGSQPQHF,TGTGCCAGCAGTCCACTCTTCGGGAGTCAGCCCCAGCATTTT
TRBV12-3/TRBV12-4,TRBJ2-2,.,.,CASSLSPGGELFF,TGTGCCAGCAGTTTATCGCCGGGCGGGGAGCTGTTTTTT
TRBV29-1,TRBJ2-6,.,.,CSALYRTVSGANVLTF,TGCAGCGCCTTGTACCGGACAGTCTCTGGGGCCAACGTCCTGACTTTC